This entry lists 24 T cell receptor beta chains sequenced from one sample in a study of CD8 T cells in ankylosing spondylitis. Their antigens remain unidentified. Study-wide findings and caveats: A TCR beta motif of about 8 highly homologous variants appeared characteristic of ankylosing spondylitis blood.

One entry per CDR3 protein results from TCRdb running MiXCR on the 5' RACE reads. The data hold some 800,000 distinct CDR3 sequences, with approximately 12% observed a single time. Source material: blood, either unsorted or a sorted T cell fraction (not recorded which). The receptors stem from a male donor with ankylosing spondylitis.

This clonotype was seen repeatedly, ten times or more. The chain couples TRBV12-3 or TRBV12-4 to TRBJ2-2; TRBD2 matches at 9 bases. V shed 6 bases, J shed 5 bases, and the junction held 4 bases outside the gene matches. This CDR3 spans 14 amino acids. Here the CDR3 reads CASRRGRDTGELFF. The CDR3 DNA is TGTGCCAGCAGGCGCGGGAGGGATACCGGGGAGCTGTTTTTT.

The CDR3 nucleotides read TGTGCCAGCAGCCGCATGGGGACAGCGTACCTTAACTATGGCTACACCTTC. Its protein is CASSRMGTAYLNYGYTF. The genes are TRBV3-1 and TRBJ1-2; 7 positions agree with TRBD1. After removal of 4 bases from V and 1 base from J, the junction contained 12 bases not matched to a gene. Germline CDR1 and CDR2: LGHDT and YNNKEL (reference sequence). The CDR3 is 17 amino acids.

The V call is TRBV6-2 or TRBV6-3, the J call TRBJ1-2, with D maybe TRBD1 (6 bases). This CDR3 spans 12 amino acids. The ends were cut back, 5 bases at V and 10 bases at J, with 14 bases in the middle. Germline V gene sequence: CDR1 MNHEY, CDR2 SVGEGT. CDR3 amino acids: CASSRQDRDYTF. The CDR3 DNA reads as TGTGCCAGCAGTAGACAGGACAGAGACTACACCTTC.

This clonotype was seen more than once but under ten times. The rearrangement links TRBV4-2 to TRBJ2-3, with TRBD2 matching 15 bases. CDR1 and CDR2 (germline): LGHNA, YNFKEQ. This CDR3 spans 18 amino acids. The V segment lost 1 base and the J segment 5 bases; nucleotides outside the gene matches: 7. CDR3 bases: TGTGCCAGCAGCCAAGGGGGACTAGCGGGAGGCGTAGTAGATACGCAGTATTTT. Protein sequence: CASSQGGLAGGVVDTQYF.

This clonotype has only a few counts. The chain joins TRBV10-3 to TRBJ2-1, with 12 positions matching TRBD2. The ends lost 10 bases at V and 5 bases at J; junction bases unmatched: 18. There are 18 residues in the CDR3. CDR1 ENHRY and CDR2 SYGVKD come from the germline V gene. The CDR3 here is CATAYNFGLAGPDNEQFF. CDR3 DNA: TGTGCCACCGCCTACAATTTCGGACTAGCGGGGCCCGACAATGAGCAGTTCTTC.

This clonotype has a handful of counts. This sequence joins TRBV18 and TRBJ2-5; 8 bases line up with TRBD2. Trimming removed 5 bases from V and 5 bases from J; junction bases left unmatched: 13. The CDR3 spans 16 residues. Germline lookup yields CDR1 KGHSH and CDR2 LQKENI. This CDR3 reads CASSSAGASTVETQYF. DNA for the CDR3: TGTGCCAGCTCATCAGCGGGGGCTTCGACGGTGGAGACCCAGTACTTC.

The chain employs TRBV27 and TRBJ1-2; 7 nucleotides match TRBD1. Germline CDR1 is MNHEY and CDR2 is SMNVEV (reference sequence). CDR3 length equals 13 residues. The trim removed 6 bases at V and 7 bases at J, leaving 8 bases unmatched. CDR3 sequence reads: CASRTWDRSGYTF. The CDR3 DNA follows: TGTGCCAGCAGGACGTGGGACAGAAGTGGCTACACCTTC.

V usage is TRBV5-1 and J usage is TRBJ2-7; 10 bases agree with TRBD2. This CDR3 has 16 residues. The germline gives CDR1 SGHRS, CDR2 YFSETQ. V was pared by 0 bases and J by 6 bases, with 9 bases of the junction left unmatched. The CDR3 spells CASSLVASGGMGEQYF. The CDR3 DNA follows: TGCGCCAGCAGCTTGGTGGCTAGCGGGGGCATGGGCGAGCAGTACTTC.

This clonotype was counted at least ten times. The V call is TRBV5-1, the J call TRBJ2-3; D is undetermined. Germline V lookup: CDR1 SGHRS, CDR2 YFSETQ. CDR3 length: 12 amino acids. V was trimmed by 1 base and J by 6 bases, leaving 6 bases between them. In DNA form, the CDR3 reads TGCGCCAGCAGCTTGTCCGGCGATACGCAGTATTTT. This encodes CASSLSGDTQYF. Based on the CDR3 plus reference TRBV5-1 and TRBJ2-3, the full variable domain is KAGVTQTPRYLIKTRGQQVTLSCSPISGHRSVSWYQQTPGQGLQFLFEYFSETQRNKGNFPGRFSGRQFSNSRSEMNVSTLELGDSALYLCASSLSGDTQYFGPGTRLTVL.

This sequence joins TRBV12-3 or TRBV12-4 and TRBJ1-1, with D perhaps matching TRBD1 (6 bases). This CDR3 has 13 residues. The V and J ends lost 5 bases and 11 bases respectively, with 18 bases between them. The CDR3 protein is CASSPTGAGAAFF. The CDR3 nucleotides are TGTGCCAGCAGTCCCACGGGGGCCGGGGCCGCTTTCTTT.

The chain has TRBV7-9 and TRBJ2-2; 8 positions match TRBD2. CDR3 length: 17 amino acids. CDR1 and CDR2 from the germline V gene are SEHNR and FQNEAQ (reference sequence). Germline trimming cut 4 bases from V and 5 bases from J; bases unmatched to any gene: 12. The chain's CDR3 is CASSSRAAGVWTGELFF. The CDR3 DNA follows: TGTGCCAGCAGCTCGCGAGCAGCGGGAGTATGGACCGGGGAGCTGTTTTTT.

As DNA, the CDR3 is TGTGCCAGCAGCCCGAGGGAGGGCAGGAGCTCCTACAATGAGCAGTTCTTC. Its translation: CASSPREGRSSYNEQFF. The chain recombines TRBV7-9 with TRBJ2-1; 7 bases are a match to TRBD2. CDR3 length equals 17 residues. CDR1 is SEHNR, CDR2 FQNEAQ, per germline (reference sequence). The ends lost 5 bases at V and 0 bases at J; junction bases unmatched: 10.

The J gene is TRBJ2-7, the V gene TRBV20-1; D may correspond to TRBD1 or TRBD2 (5 bases each). CDR1 DFQATT and CDR2 SNEGSKA come from the germline V gene (reference sequence). The germline V and J ends were trimmed by 5 bases and 7 bases, with 21 bases remaining between them. CDR3 size: 14 residues. The CDR3 is CSAPRERHLPEQYF. The CDR3 DNA follows: TGCAGTGCTCCCAGGGAGCGGCACCTGCCAGAGCAGTACTTC.

This clonotype has a count of ten or more. The chain couples TRBV27 to TRBJ2-3, with 11 bases lining up with TRBD2. The CDR3 sequence is 16 residues long. V lost 3 bases to trimming and J lost 0 bases; unmatched junction nucleotides: 2. Germline loops: CDR1 MNHEY, CDR2 SMNVEV (reference sequence). The CDR3, as DNA: TGTGCCAGCAGTTTGACTAGCGGGACTAGCACAGATACGCAGTATTTT. This sequence encodes CASSLTSGTSTDTQYF.

Many counts were recorded for this clonotype. The chain has TRBV6-2 or TRBV6-3 and TRBJ1-5; D not resolved. V lost 10 bases to trimming and J lost 2 bases, with 12 bases between them. In germline, CDR1 is MNHEY, CDR2 SVGEGT. CDR3 size: 13 residues. The CDR3 reads CATWRAGNQPQHF. CDR3 in DNA: TGTGCCACATGGCGGGCGGGCAATCAGCCCCAGCATTTT.

There are a few counts of this clonotype. The chain joins TRBV7-2 to TRBJ1-2; 7 bases are shared with TRBD1. The CDR3 runs to 14 residues. Trimming took 5 bases from V and 6 from J; bases not matched to a gene: 9. In germline, CDR1 is SGHTA, CDR2 FQGNSA. This CDR3 reads CASSHRTGGNGYTF. The CDR3, as DNA: TGTGCCAGCAGCCACCGGACAGGCGGAAATGGCTACACCTTC.

This clonotype was observed a handful of times. DNA of the CDR3: TGTGCCAGCATGTTAACCGGGGGTACCGGGGAGCTGTTTTTT. Translated: CASMLTGGTGELFF. The chain employs TRBV6-5 and TRBJ2-2, with D possibly matching TRBD2 (6 bases). The CDR3 consists of 14 residues. CDR1 and CDR2 from the germline V gene are MNHEY and SVGAGI. Trimming pared 7 bases from V and 5 bases from J, leaving 14 bases between.

The V call is TRBV20-1, the J call TRBJ1-5, with D uncertain. Deletions cut 2 bases from V and 4 bases from J, with 9 bases between. CDR3 size: 13 residues. Germline-derived CDR1 and CDR2 are DFQATT and SNEGSKA (reference sequence). The CDR3, as DNA: TGCAGTGCTAGACCAGGTATTAATCAGCCCCAGCATTTT. This codes for CSARPGINQPQHF.

This clonotype was picked up a small number of times. The V and J genes are TRBV7-2 and TRBJ2-5, with 8 bases that match TRBD2. Germline assignment: CDR1 SGHTA and CDR2 FQGNSA. The CDR3 has 14 amino acids. V trimming: 5 bases; J trimming: 6 bases; junction bases outside the gene matches: 8. The chain's CDR3 is CASSPSRGGQTQYF. The CDR3 DNA reads TGTGCCAGCAGCCCCAGCCGGGGGGGCCAGACCCAGTACTTC.

A few counts support this clonotype. This chain uses TRBV3-1 with TRBJ2-1, with a possible D match to TRBD2 (5 bases). The V and J ends lost 4 bases and 9 bases respectively, with 16 bases between them. This CDR3 comprises 14 residues. From germline, CDR1 is LGHDT and CDR2 YNNKEL (reference sequence). The DNA of the CDR3 is TGTGCCAGCAGCCCGGGATCTTTTCTGGGTGAGCAGTTCTTC. It translates to CASSPGSFLGEQFF.

This clonotype has a count of ten or more. The chain employs TRBV7-2 and TRBJ2-1; D is uncertain. This CDR3 is 12 amino acids long. Trimming shortened V by 5 bases and J by 7 bases, and 9 bases separated the two germline ends. The germline V gene has CDR1 SGHTA and CDR2 FQGNSA. The CDR3 coding sequence is TGTGCCAGCAGCGCACAATATAATGAGCAGTTCTTC. As protein: CASSAQYNEQFF. Combining the CDR3 with reference TRBV7-2 and TRBJ2-1 gives the whole variable domain GAGVSQSPSNKVTEKGKDVELRCDPISGHTALYWYRQSLGQGLEFLIYFQGNSAPDKSGLPSDRFSAERTGGSVSTLTIQRTQQEDSAVYLCASSAQYNEQFFGPGTRLTVL.

This clonotype has a handful of counts. The chain is built from TRBV20-1 and TRBJ1-1; D ambiguous. The CDR3 totals 13 residues. V was pared by 1 base and J by 3 bases, with 9 bases between. The germline V gene has CDR1 DFQATT and CDR2 SNEGSKA (reference sequence). The CDR3 sequence: CSARVSPHTEAFF. The CDR3 region has the DNA TGCAGTGCTAGAGTATCCCCCCACACTGAAGCTTTCTTT.

In this sample, this clonotype turned up a few times. The chain links TRBV6-1 to TRBJ1-1; D unresolved. V gave up 11 bases and J gave up 1 base, with 14 bases separating them. CDR1 and CDR2 from the germline V gene are MNHNS and SASEGT. CDR3 length: 13 residues. CDR3 loop: CAGRRERNTEAFF. CDR3 bases: TGTGCCGGCCGAAGGGAGCGGAACACTGAAGCTTTCTTT.

This clonotype was observed many times. The chain joins TRBV29-1 to TRBJ1-1; D may be TRBD1 (6 bases). The CDR3 has 14 residues. V was pared by 2 bases and J by 3 bases, with 13 bases between. Germline loops: CDR1 SQVTM, CDR2 ANQGSEA. CDR3 region: CSVEPQGGDTEAFF. CDR3 sequence (DNA): TGCAGCGTTGAACCCCAAGGGGGAGACACTGAAGCTTTCTTT.